The rows below give T cell receptor beta chains drawn from one sample of a study of early T cells in non-severe SARS-CoV-2 infection. TCRdb reprocessed the 5' RACE reads with MiXCR, giving one entry per CDR3 protein. The sample includes 100,000 to 150,000 distinct CDR3 sequences, around 14% of them seen just once. Material: whole blood. Receptors originate from an adult who was a healthcare worker with PCR-confirmed SARS-CoV-2 infection or an uninfected control (not recorded which). Each CDR3 is given with its conserved first and last residue. The order of the fields is V gene, D gene, clone size, J gene, CDR3 DNA, CDR3 protein. A D gene is named only where the DNA matches it firmly. The size of a clone is reported for some rows only, either as once, few or many, or as a class for expanded clones.

TRBV30,NA,NA,TRBJ1-2,TGTGCCTGGAGTGTAATATGGGGGGATGGCTACACCTTC,CAWSVIWGDGYTF
TRBV5-1,NA,NA,TRBJ2-5,TGCGCCAGCAGCTTGGCCATTGGAGTCTCGGAAGAGACCCAGTACTTC,CASSLAIGVSEETQYF
TRBV7-7,TRBD2,few,TRBJ2-1,TGTGCCAGCAGCGCGAGACTAGCGGGGTACAATGAGCAGTTCTTC,CASSARLAGYNEQFF
TRBV27,TRBD1,few,TRBJ1-4,TGTGCCAGCAGTTTCCGACAGGGGCCCGGTTGGCAACTGTTTTTT,CASSFRQGPGWQLFF
TRBV5-1,TRBD1,few,TRBJ2-7,TGCGCCAGCAGCTTGGGGACAGGGGGCTCCTACGAGCAGTACTTC,CASSLGTGGSYEQYF
TRBV7-2,NA,few,TRBJ1-3,TGTGCCAGCAGCTTAGTACAGCACTCTGAAAACACCATATATTTT,CASSLVQHSENTIYF
TRBV11-3,TRBD2,NA,TRBJ2-7,TGTGCCAGCAGCTTAAATAGCGGGGAATCATTCGAGCAGTACTTC,CASSLNSGESFEQYF
TRBV20-1,NA,NA,TRBJ1-1,TGCAGTGCTAGAATGACAGGCCCGAACACTGAAGCTTTCTTT,CSARMTGPNTEAFF
TRBV6-5,NA,few,TRBJ2-1,TGTGCCAGCACCCCATCGGGCTCCTACAATGAGCAGTTCTTC,CASTPSGSYNEQFF
TRBV7-9,TRBD1,NA,TRBJ1-2,TGTGCCAGCAGCGGGACGCAGGGGGCTTTCTATGGCTACACCTTC,CASSGTQGAFYGYTF
TRBV11-2,TRBD2,few,TRBJ2-5,TGTGCCAGCAGCTTAGAAGCGGGGGCGGAGGAGACCCAGTACTTC,CASSLEAGAEETQYF
TRBV6-1,NA,many,TRBJ2-7,TGTGCCAGCAGACCGCCAGGAGGCCTCCGGCACGAGCAGTACTTC,CASRPPGGLRHEQYF
TRBV4-1,TRBD2,few,TRBJ2-7,TGCGCCAGCAGCCAAGTCGATCTGGGTCTAGCGGGGTCCCACGAGCAGTACTTC,CASSQVDLGLAGSHEQYF
TRBV7-9,NA,few,TRBJ2-5,TGTGCCAGCAGCCCCACAGGGATGGCCCAGTACTTC,CASSPTGMAQYF
TRBV7-2,NA,few,TRBJ1-4,TGTGCCAGCAGCTGGACCAGGGAGGGAAAACTGTTTTTT,CASSWTREGKLFF